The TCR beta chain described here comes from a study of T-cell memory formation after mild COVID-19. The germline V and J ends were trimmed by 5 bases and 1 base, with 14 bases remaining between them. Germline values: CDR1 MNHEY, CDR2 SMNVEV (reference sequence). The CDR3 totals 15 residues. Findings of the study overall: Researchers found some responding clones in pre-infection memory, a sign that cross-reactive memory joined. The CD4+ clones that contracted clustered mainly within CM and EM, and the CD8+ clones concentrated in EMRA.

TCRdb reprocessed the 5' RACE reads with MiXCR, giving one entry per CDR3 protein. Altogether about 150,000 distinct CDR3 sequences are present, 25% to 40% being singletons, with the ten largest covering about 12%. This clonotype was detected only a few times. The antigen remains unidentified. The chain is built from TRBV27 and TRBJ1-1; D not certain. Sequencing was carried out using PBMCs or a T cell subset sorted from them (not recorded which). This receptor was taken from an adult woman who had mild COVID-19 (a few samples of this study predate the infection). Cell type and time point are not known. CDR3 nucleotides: TGTGCCAGCAGTCAAATACAGAGTCGGAACACTGAAGCTTTCTTT. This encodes CASSQIQSRNTEAFF.